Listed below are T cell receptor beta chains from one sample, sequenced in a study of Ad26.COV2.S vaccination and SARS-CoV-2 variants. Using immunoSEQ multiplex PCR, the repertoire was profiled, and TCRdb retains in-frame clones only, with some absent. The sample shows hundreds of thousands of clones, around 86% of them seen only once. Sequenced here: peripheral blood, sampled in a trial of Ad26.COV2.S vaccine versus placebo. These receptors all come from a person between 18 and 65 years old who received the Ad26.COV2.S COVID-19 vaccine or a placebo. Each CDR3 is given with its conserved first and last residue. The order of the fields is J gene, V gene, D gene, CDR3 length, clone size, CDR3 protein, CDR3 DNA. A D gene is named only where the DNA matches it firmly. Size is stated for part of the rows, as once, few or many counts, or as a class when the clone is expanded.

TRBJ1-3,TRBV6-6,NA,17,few,CASSLYGTGSSGNTIYF,TGTGCCAGCAGTCTTTACGGGACTGGCAGCTCTGGAAACACCATATATTTT
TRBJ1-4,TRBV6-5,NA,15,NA,CASSYSQTGNEKLFF,TGTGCCAGCAGTTACTCCCAGACAGGCAATGAAAAACTGTTTTTT
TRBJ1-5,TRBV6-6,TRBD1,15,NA,CASSRARTGDQPQHF,TGTGCCAGCAGTCGCGCTAGGACAGGTGATCAGCCCCAGCATTTT
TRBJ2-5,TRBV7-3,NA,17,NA,CASSLKGSAGQQETQYF,TGTGCCAGCAGCTTAAAGGGGTCGGCCGGACAGCAAGAGACCCAGTACTTC
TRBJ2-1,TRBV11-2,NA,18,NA,CASSLSIGGGPPYNEQFF,TGTGCCAGCAGCTTATCGATAGGCGGGGGCCCCCCCTACAATGAGCAGTTCTTC
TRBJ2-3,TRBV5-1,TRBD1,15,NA,CASSLGQGVRDTQYF,TGCGCCAGCAGCTTGGGACAGGGGGTAAGAGATACGCAGTATTTT
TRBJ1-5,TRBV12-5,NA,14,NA,CASVGLYSNQPQHF,TGTGCTAGTGTGGGATTGTATAGCAATCAGCCCCAGCATTTT
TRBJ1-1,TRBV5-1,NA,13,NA,CASQAGMNTEAFF,TGCGCCAGCCAGGCAGGGATGAACACTGAAGCTTTCTTT
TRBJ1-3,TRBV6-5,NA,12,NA,CASTTSGNTIYF,TGTGCCAGCACCACATCCGGAAACACCATATATTTT
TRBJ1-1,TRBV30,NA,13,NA,CAWSSQANTEAFF,TGTGCCTGGAGTAGCCAGGCGAACACTGAAGCTTTCTTT
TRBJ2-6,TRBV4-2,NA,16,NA,CASGSMTVSGANVLTF,TGTGCCAGCGGAAGCATGACGGTCTCTGGGGCCAACGTCCTGACTTTC
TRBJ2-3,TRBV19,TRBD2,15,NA,CASSIPRTSGDTQYF,TGTGCCAGTAGTATCCCTCGGACTAGTGGTGATACGCAGTATTTT
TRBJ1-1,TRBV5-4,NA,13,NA,CASSLGALTEAFF,TGTGCCAGCAGCTTGGGGGCACTCACTGAAGCTTTCTTT
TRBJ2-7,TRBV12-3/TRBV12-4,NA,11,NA,CASRQNYEQYF,TGTGCCAGCAGGCAGAACTACGAGCAGTACTTC
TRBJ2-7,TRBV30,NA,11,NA,CAWSPGNEQYF,TGTGCCTGGAGTCCGGGTAACGAGCAGTACTTC
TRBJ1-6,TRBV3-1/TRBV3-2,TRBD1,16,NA,CASSQDTRQGAPPLHF,TGTGCCAGCAGCCAAGATACCAGGCAGGGGGCACCACCCCTCCACTTT
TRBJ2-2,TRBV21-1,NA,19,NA,CASSKLRDSPHPNTGELFF,TGTGCCAGCAGCAAACTGAGGGACAGTCCCCACCCGAACACCGGGGAGCTGTTTTTT
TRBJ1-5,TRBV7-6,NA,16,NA,CASSLGSGNSNQPQHF,TGTGCCAGCAGCTTGGGCTCCGGAAATAGCAATCAGCCCCAGCATTTT
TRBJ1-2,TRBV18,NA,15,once,CASSPAGQGNYGYTF,TGTGCCAGCTCACCAGCAGGTCAGGGGAACTATGGCTACACCTTC
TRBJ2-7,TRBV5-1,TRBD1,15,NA,CASSLDGTGAYEQYF,TGCGCCAGCAGCTTGGATGGGACAGGCGCTTACGAGCAGTACTTC
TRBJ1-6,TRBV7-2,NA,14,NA,CASSQREMDSPLHF,TGTGCCAGCAGCCAAAGAGAAATGGATTCACCCCTCCACTTT
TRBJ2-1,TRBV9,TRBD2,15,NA,CASSVVGTSVYEQFF,TGTGCCAGCAGCGTAGTTGGGACTAGCGTATATGAGCAGTTCTTC
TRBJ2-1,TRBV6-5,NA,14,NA,CASSLESSYNEQFF,TGTGCCAGCAGTTTAGAAAGCTCCTACAATGAGCAGTTCTTC
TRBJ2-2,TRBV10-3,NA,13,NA,CASGGTNPGELFF,TGTGCCTCAGGGGGGACTAACCCCGGGGAGCTGTTTTTT
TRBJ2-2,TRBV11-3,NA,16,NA,CASSLYSRGDTGELFF,TGTGCCAGCAGCTTATATTCCAGGGGCGACACCGGGGAGCTGTTTTTT
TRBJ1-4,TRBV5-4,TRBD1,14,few,CASSPDRLNEKLFF,TGTGCCAGCAGCCCGGACAGGCTTAATGAAAAACTGTTTTTT
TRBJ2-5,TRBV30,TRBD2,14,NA,CAWKPRTSRETQYF,TGTGCCTGGAAACCGCGGACTAGCAGGGAGACCCAGTACTTC
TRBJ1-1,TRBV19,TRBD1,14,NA,CASSPGQGKTEAFF,TGTGCCAGTAGCCCGGGACAGGGGAAGACTGAAGCTTTCTTT
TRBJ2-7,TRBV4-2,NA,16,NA,CASSQDGDLSSYEQYF,TGTGCCAGCAGCCAAGATGGGGACCTTTCCTCCTACGAGCAGTACTTC
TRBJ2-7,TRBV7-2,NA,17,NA,CASSLAMAGISSYEQYF,TGTGCCAGCAGCTTAGCAATGGCGGGGATTAGCTCCTACGAGCAGTACTTC
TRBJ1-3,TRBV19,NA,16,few,CASTTGRPLSGNTIYF,TGTGCCAGTACCACGGGGAGGCCCCTCTCTGGAAACACCATATATTTT
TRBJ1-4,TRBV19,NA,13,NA,CARTQCCNEKLFF,TGTGCCAGAACGCAGTGTTGTAATGAAAAACTGTTTTTT
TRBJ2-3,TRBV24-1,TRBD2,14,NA,CATSGAGGTDTQYF,TGTGCCACCAGTGGCGCGGGGGGCACAGATACGCAGTATTTT
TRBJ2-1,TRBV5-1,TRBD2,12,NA,CASSLASGGQFF,TGCGCCAGCAGCTTGGCCTCGGGGGGGCAGTTCTTC
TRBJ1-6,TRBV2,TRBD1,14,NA,CASRTGTGYSPLHF,TGTGCCAGCAGGACCGGGACAGGGTACTCACCCCTCCACTTT
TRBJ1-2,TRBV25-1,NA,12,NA,CASSAQNYGYTF,TGTGCCAGCAGTGCCCAAAACTATGGCTACACCTTC
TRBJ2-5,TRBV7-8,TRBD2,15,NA,CASSYSGGLQETQYF,TGTGCCAGCAGCTATAGCGGGGGCCTCCAAGAGACCCAGTACTTC
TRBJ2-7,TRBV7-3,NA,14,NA,CASSFQASSGEQYF,TGTGCCAGCAGCTTTCAGGCCTCAAGTGGGGAGCAGTACTTC
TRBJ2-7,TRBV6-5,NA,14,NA,CASSYRLGANEQYF,TGTGCCAGCAGTTACCGACTAGGAGCCAACGAGCAGTACTTC
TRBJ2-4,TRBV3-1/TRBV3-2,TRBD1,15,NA,CASSQMDRAKNIQYF,TGTGCCAGCAGCCAAATGGACAGGGCCAAAAACATTCAGTACTTC
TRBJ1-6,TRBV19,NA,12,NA,CASSTGDSPLHF,TGTGCCAGTAGTACTGGAGATTCACCCCTCCACTTT
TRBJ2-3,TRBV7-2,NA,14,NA,CASSLNPPPDTQYF,TGTGCCAGCAGCTTAAACCCGCCCCCAGATACGCAGTATTTT
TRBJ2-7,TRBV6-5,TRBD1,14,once,CASRGQGGLYEQYF,TGTGCCAGCAGGGGACAGGGCGGGCTCTACGAGCAGTACTTC
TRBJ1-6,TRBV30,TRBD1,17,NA,CAWQTGTASSYNSPLHF,TGTGCCTGGCAAACCGGGACAGCCAGCTCCTATAATTCACCCCTCCACTTT
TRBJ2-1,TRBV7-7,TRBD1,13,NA,CASSLGQNNEQFF,TGTGCTAGCAGCTTGGGACAGAACAATGAGCAGTTCTTC
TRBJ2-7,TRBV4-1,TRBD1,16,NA,CASSHYLAGQGYEQYF,TGCGCCAGCAGCCACTACCTGGCGGGACAGGGGTACGAGCAGTACTTC
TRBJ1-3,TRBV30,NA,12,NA,CAWSVVGNTIYF,TGTGCCTGGAGTGTCGTGGGAAACACCATATATTTT
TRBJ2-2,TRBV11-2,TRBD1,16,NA,CASSPRTGSNTGELFF,TGTGCCAGCAGCCCGAGGACAGGGAGTAACACCGGGGAGCTGTTTTTT
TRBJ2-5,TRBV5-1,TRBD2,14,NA,CATRGGDPQETQYF,TGCGCCACCCGGGGGGGGGACCCTCAAGAGACCCAGTACTTC
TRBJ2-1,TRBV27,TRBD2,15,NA,CASNSGTTTTDEQFF,TGTGCCAGCAACTCCGGGACTACGACAACTGATGAGCAGTTCTTC
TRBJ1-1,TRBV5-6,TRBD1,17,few,CASSLARGPLTNTEAFF,TGTGCCAGCAGCTTGGCAAGGGGGCCATTGACGAACACTGAAGCTTTCTTT
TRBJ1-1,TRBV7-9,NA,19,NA,CASSLGHYRPPPPGTEAFF,TGTGCCAGCAGCTTAGGGCACTACCGACCTCCTCCACCGGGCACTGAAGCTTTCTTT
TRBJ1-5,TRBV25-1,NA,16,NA,CASSELVGKVYQPQHF,TGTGCCAGCAGTGAATTAGTAGGGAAGGTCTATCAGCCCCAGCATTTT
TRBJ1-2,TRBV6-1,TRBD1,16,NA,CASSGARQGVGYGYTF,TGTGCCAGCAGTGGGGCCAGACAGGGGGTCGGCTATGGCTACACCTTC